This TCR beta chain was retrieved from a study of cytomegalovirus exposure and HLA in healthy donors. This CDR3 contains 13 residues. With 6 bases clipped from V and 7 bases from J, the junction kept 5 bases outside the gene matches. Germline loops: CDR1 MNHEY, CDR2 SVGAGI. It was with 60 Vbeta and 13 Jbeta primers that the PCR ran. Repertoires were generated with immunoSEQ multiplex PCR, while TCRdb's copy carries only in-frame clones and drops some. The data show tens of thousands of clones, roughly three quarters seen once. Sample: PBMCs. The chain couples TRBV6-5 to TRBJ2-7, with 11 bases that match TRBD1. The receptor was isolated from a man between 40 and 49 years old in good health and CMV-seronegative. CDR3 DNA: TGTGCCAGCAGCGGGACAGGGGGTCGGGAGCAGTACTTC. As protein: CASSGTGGREQYF.